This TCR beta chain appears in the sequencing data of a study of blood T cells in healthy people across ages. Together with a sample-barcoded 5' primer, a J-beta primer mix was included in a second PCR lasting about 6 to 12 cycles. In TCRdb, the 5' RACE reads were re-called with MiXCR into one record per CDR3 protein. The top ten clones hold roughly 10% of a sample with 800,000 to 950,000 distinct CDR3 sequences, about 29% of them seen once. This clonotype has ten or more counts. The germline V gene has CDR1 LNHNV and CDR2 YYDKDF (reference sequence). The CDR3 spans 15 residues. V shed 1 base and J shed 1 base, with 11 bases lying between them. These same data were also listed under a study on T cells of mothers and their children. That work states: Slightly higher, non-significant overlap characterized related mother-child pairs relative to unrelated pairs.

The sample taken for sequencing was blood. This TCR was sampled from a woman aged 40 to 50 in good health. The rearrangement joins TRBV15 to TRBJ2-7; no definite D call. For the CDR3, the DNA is TGTGCCACCAGCAGAGCTTCCACCGAATCCTACGAGCAGTACTTC. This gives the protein CATSRASTESYEQYF. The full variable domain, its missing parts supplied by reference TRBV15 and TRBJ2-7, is DAMVIQNPRYQVTQFGKPVTLSCSQTLNHNVMYWYQQKSSQAPKLLFHYYDKDFNNEADTPDNFQSRRPNTSFCFLDIRSPGLGDTAMYLCATSRASTESYEQYFGPGTRLTVT.